This record covers a single T cell receptor beta chain. The source of the sample is a study of cytomegalovirus exposure and HLA in healthy donors. The PCR made use of 60 Vbeta and 13 Jbeta primers. Sequenced by immunoSEQ multiplex PCR; TCRdb stores in-frame clones only, minus some. Of about 140,000 clones listed, over 75% were seen once; the top ten hold over 0.95%. The CDR3 covers 18 residues. V was shortened by 0 bases and J by 1 base, with 16 bases between the two germline ends. Germline CDR1 is MGHRA and CDR2 is YSYEKL. The source material was PBMCs. The receptor comes from a female donor in good health and CMV-seronegative. The chain has TRBV4-1 and TRBJ1-5, with TRBD1 as a possible D gene (6 bases). CDR3 nucleotides: TGCGCCAGCAGCCAAGATATCGGGGGAGGGGGAAGCAATCAGCCCCAGCATTTT. Translating it yields CASSQDIGGGGSNQPQHF.